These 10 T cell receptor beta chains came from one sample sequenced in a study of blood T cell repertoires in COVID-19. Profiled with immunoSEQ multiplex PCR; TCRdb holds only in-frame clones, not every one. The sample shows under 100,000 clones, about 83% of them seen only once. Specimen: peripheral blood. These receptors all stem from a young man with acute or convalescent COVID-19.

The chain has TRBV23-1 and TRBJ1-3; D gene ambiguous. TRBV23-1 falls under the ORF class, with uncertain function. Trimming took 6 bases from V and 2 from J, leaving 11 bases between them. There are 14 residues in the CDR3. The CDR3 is CASRHSFPGNTIYF. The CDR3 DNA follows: TGCGCCAGCAGACACAGCTTTCCTGGAAACACCATATATTTT.

Here the CDR3 DNA reads TGTGCCAGCACGGGCACCGGGGAGCTGTTTTTT. Protein: CASTGTGELFF. The V gene is TRBV2, the J gene TRBJ2-2; D is unresolved. The CDR3 is 11 amino acids. Germline CDR1 and CDR2: SNHLY and FYNNEI. With 7 bases removed from V and 4 bases from J, the gap between germline ends came to 4 bases.

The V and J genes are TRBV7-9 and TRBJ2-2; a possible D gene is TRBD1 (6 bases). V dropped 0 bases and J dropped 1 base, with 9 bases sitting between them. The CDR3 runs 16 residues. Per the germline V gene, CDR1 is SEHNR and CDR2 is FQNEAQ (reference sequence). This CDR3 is CASSLAGTKNTGELFF. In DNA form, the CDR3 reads TGTGCCAGCAGCTTAGCCGGGACAAAGAACACCGGGGAGCTGTTTTTT.

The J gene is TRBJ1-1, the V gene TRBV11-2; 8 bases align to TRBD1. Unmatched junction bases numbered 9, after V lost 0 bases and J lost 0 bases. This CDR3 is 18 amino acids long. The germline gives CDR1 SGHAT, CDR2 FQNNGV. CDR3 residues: CASSLDDWDRPLNTEAFF. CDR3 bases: TGTGCCAGCAGCTTAGATGACTGGGACAGGCCCTTGAACACTGAAGCTTTCTTT.

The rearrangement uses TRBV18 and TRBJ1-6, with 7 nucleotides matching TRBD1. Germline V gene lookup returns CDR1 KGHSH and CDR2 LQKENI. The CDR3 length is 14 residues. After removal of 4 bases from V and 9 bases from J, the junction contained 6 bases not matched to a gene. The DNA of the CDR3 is TGTGCCAGCTCACTCCAGGGGGGTCCTTCACCCCTCCACTTT. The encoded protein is CASSLQGGPSPLHF.

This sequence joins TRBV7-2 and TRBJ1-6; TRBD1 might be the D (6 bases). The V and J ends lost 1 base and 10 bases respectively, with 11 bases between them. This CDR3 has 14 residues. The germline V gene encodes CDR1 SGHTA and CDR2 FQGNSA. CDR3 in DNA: TGTGCCAGCAGCTTAGGCCCGGGGGGCTCACCCCTCCACTTT. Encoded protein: CASSLGPGGSPLHF.

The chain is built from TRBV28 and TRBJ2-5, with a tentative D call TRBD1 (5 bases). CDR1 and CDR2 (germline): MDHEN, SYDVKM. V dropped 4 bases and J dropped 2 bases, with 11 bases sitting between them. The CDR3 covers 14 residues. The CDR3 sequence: CASSSTALQETQYF. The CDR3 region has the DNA TGTGCCAGCAGTTCGACAGCCTTACAAGAGACCCAGTACTTC.

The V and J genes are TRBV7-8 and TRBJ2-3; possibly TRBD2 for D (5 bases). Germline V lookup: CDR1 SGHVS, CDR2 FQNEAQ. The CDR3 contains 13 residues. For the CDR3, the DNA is TGTGCTAGCGAGGAGAAACTCACAGATACGCAGTATTTT. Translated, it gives CASEEKLTDTQYF.

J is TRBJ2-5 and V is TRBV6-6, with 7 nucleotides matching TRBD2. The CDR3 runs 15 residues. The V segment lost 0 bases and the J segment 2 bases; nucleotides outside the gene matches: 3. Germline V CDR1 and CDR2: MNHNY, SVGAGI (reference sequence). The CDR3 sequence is CASSYSGDYQETQYF. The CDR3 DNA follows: TGTGCCAGCAGTTACTCGGGGGACTATCAAGAGACCCAGTACTTC.

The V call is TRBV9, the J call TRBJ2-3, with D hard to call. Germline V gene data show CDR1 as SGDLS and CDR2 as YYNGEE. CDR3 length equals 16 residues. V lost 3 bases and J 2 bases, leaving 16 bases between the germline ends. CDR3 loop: CASSENPATNTDTQYF. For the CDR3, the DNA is TGTGCCAGCAGCGAAAACCCCGCCACAAACACAGATACGCAGTATTTT.